This T cell receptor (beta chain) is drawn from a study of control samples from healthy donors and cancer patients. From germline, CDR1 is SNHLY and CDR2 FYNNEI. V was shortened by 6 bases and J by 3 bases, with 11 bases between the two germline ends. The CDR3 sequence is 13 residues long. This clone showed up just once. Generated by immunoSEQ multiplex PCR, the TCRdb table keeps only in-frame clones and is missing some. The repertoire includes more than 95,000 clones, more than 70% of them detected once, and 2% to 2.5% sits in the top ten. This TCR was sampled from a woman in her 70s in good health. This rearrangement joins TRBV2 to TRBJ1-1; the D gene is possibly TRBD1 (5 bases). The specimen was blood. The CDR3: CASRRGSDTEAFF. CDR3 DNA: TGTGCCAGCAGGCGGGGCTCGGACACTGAAGCTTTCTTT. Supplemented by reference TRBV2 and TRBJ1-1, the full variable domain reads EPEVTQTPSHQVTQMGQEVILRCVPISNHLYFYWYRQILGQKVEFLVSFYNNEISEKSEIFDDQFSVERPDGSNFTLKIRSTKLEDSAMYFCASRRGSDTEAFFGQGTRLTVV.